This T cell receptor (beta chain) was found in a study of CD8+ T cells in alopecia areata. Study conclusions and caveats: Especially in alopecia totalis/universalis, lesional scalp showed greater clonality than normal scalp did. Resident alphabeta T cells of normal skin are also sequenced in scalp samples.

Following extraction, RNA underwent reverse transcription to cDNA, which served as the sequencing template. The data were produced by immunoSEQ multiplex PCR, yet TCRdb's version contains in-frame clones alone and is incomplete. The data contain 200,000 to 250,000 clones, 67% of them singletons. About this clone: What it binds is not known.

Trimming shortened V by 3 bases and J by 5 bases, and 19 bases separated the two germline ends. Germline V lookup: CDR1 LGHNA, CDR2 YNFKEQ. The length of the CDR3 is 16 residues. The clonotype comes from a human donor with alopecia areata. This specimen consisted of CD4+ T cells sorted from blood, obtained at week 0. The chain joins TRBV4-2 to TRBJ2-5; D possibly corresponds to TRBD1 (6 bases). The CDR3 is CASSQSGAGNVETQYF. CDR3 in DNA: TGTGCCAGCAGCCAGTCAGGGGCAGGGAACGTGGAGACCCAGTACTTC.